What follows is one TCR beta chain and its context. Its antigen is as yet unknown. Each sample gave at least 7 million isolated PBMCs. This record belongs to a study of blood T cells in healthy people across ages. Findings and caveats of the study: Older individuals had lower TCR beta diversity per million T cells (the decline was roughly linear). Possibly confounding the expanded clonotype changes was the fact that donor CMV status was unknown.

For the second PCR, which ran for about 7 to 11 cycles, a sample-barcoded 5' primer and a J-beta primer mix were used. Sequencing yielded, for each sample, at least 3 million paired-end reads carrying CDR3. One entry per CDR3 protein results from TCRdb running MiXCR on the 5' RACE reads. The data hold about 670,000 distinct CDR3 sequences, with 40% to 45% observed a single time. Trimming took 3 bases from V and 2 from J; bases not matched to a gene: 6. The germline CDR1 and CDR2 sequences are DFQATT and SNEGSKA (reference sequence). The CDR3 has 17 residues. Sequencing was done on a sample of blood. This receptor was obtained from a man older than 75 in good health. The chain joins TRBV20-1 to TRBJ2-1; TRBD2 aligns across 14 bases. CDR3 bases: TGCAGTGCTAGGAGGACTAGCGGGAGGCCCGCCTACAATGAGCAGTTCTTC. Translation gives CSARRTSGRPAYNEQFF.